This T cell receptor (beta chain) was identified in a study of cytomegalovirus exposure and HLA in healthy donors. Study-wide background: Early on, a data release was issued that held 80 million to 90 million unique TCRs from HLA-typed donors.

Germline V CDR1 and CDR2: MNHEY, SVGAGI. V was trimmed by 7 bases and J by 4 bases, leaving 16 bases between them. The CDR3 extends over 14 amino acids. The primer mix had 60 Vbeta and 13 Jbeta primers. Method: immunoSEQ multiplex PCR; TCRdb's copy keeps in-frame clones and lacks some. The sample includes some 140,000 clones, 70% to 85% seen only once; the top ten take 6.5% to 7%. This chain joins TRBV6-5 and TRBJ1-2; D might be TRBD1 (6 bases). This TCR was sampled from a man aged 40-49 years in good health and CMV-seropositive. Specimen: PBMCs. The DNA for the CDR3 is TGTGCCAGCAACAGAGGGGGGGGCAGCTATGGCTACACCTTC. Amino acid sequence: CASNRGGGSYGYTF.